A selection of T cell receptor beta chains follows, all from one sample in a study of CD8 T cells in Susac syndrome. TCRdb ran MiXCR on the immunoSEQ multiplex PCR reads and lists one entry per CDR3 protein. The data show under 200,000 distinct CDR3 sequences, about 91% seen once. The sequenced sample consisted of CD4+ T cells from PBMCs. These receptors were obtained from a human donor in good health. Each CDR3 is given with its conserved first and last residue. The order of the fields is J gene, V gene, clone size, D gene, CDR3 DNA, CDR3 protein. The D gene is left open where the match is weak. Some rows have no size entry. The others give once, few or many, or a class for an expanded clone.

>TRBJ2-5|TRBV25-1|once|TRBD1
TGTGCCAGCAGTGAAGACAGGGGGCACCAAGAGACCCAGTACTTC
CASSEDRGHQETQYF
>TRBJ2-5|TRBV29-1|.|.
TGCAGCATCAGGGGAGAGATCCAAGAGACCCAGTACTTC
CSIRGEIQETQYF
>TRBJ2-6|TRBV2|.|TRBD1
TGTGCCACCAAAGAGACAGGGAGTGGGGCCAACGTCCTGACTTTC
CATKETGSGANVLTF
>TRBJ1-4|TRBV20-1|.|TRBD1
TGCAGTGCTAGAGGACGGGGGACAGCTACGGGGAATGAAAAACTGTTTTTT
CSARGRGTATGNEKLFF
>TRBJ2-3|TRBV12-3/TRBV12-4|once|.
TGTGCCACGCGGACCCAGCCGGGCACAGATACGCAGTATTTT
CATRTQPGTDTQYF
>TRBJ2-3|TRBV28|.|TRBD2
TGTGCCAGCAATTTCGGACTAGCGGGTAGCACAGATACGCAGTATTTT
CASNFGLAGSTDTQYF
>TRBJ2-1|TRBV30|.|TRBD2
TGTGCCTGGAGTGTATCCCGGACTAGCGGTAACAATGAGCAGTTCTTC
CAWSVSRTSGNNEQFF
>TRBJ2-7|TRBV5-1|few|TRBD1
TGCGCCAGCAGCTTGACAGGACAGGGCTACGAGCAGTACTTC
CASSLTGQGYEQYF
>TRBJ2-7|TRBV18|.|TRBD1
TGTGCCAGCTCACCGAGGACAGGGAACTCCTACGAGCAGTACTTC
CASSPRTGNSYEQYF
>TRBJ2-5|TRBV6-1|.|.
TGTGCCAGCAGTGAAGGGACTATACAAGAGACCCAGTACTTC
CASSEGTIQETQYF
>TRBJ2-7|TRBV14|.|.
TGTGCCAGCAGCCCTTCGCGGACCGTCTACGAGCAGTACTTC
CASSPSRTVYEQYF
>TRBJ1-6|TRBV3-1|.|.
TGTGCCAGCAGCCAAGGACAGAGCTCCTATAATTCACCCCTCCACTTT
CASSQGQSSYNSPLHF
>TRBJ2-5|TRBV3-1|.|TRBD2
TGTGCCAGCACCTCCCGGGCGGGGGTGGAGACCCAGTACTTC
CASTSRAGVETQYF
>TRBJ1-1|TRBV28|.|.
TGTGCCAGCAGTTCCCCCGGGACGGCGAACACTGAAGCTTTCTTT
CASSSPGTANTEAFF
>TRBJ1-2|TRBV6-2/TRBV6-3|.|TRBD1
TGTGCCAGCAGTCACTATCGACAGGGGGCCAATGGCTACACCTTC
CASSHYRQGANGYTF
>TRBJ2-1|TRBV30|.|TRBD2
TGTGCCTGGAGTGCCGGACTAGCGGGAGCAAATGAGCAGTTCTTC
CAWSAGLAGANEQFF
>TRBJ2-3|TRBV7-2|.|.
TGTGCCAGCAGCTTAGGTGGACCCCGGGATACGCAGTATTTT
CASSLGGPRDTQYF
>TRBJ2-6|TRBV6-5|.|.
TGTGCCAGCAGTTGGTGGGACGAAGGCCCTGGGGCCAACGTCCTGACTTTC
CASSWWDEGPGANVLTF
>TRBJ2-5|TRBV3-1|.|.
TGTGCCAGCAGCCAAGAGCCCGGAGGGGGGCAAGAGACCCAGTACTTC
CASSQEPGGGQETQYF
>TRBJ1-2|TRBV3-1|.|TRBD1
TGTGCCAGCAGCCAAGATTACGGCAGGGGGTCTCATGGCTACACCTTC
CASSQDYGRGSHGYTF
>TRBJ1-2|TRBV24-1|.|TRBD1
TGTGCCACCAGTGGGGACAGACGACTCCCCGGCTACACCTTC
CATSGDRRLPGYTF
>TRBJ2-2|TRBV7-2|.|TRBD1
TGTGCCAGCAGGGGACAGGATCGCGGGGAGCTGTTTTTT
CASRGQDRGELFF
>TRBJ2-3|TRBV14|.|.
TGTGCCAGCAGCCAAGGGGCCGTCGATACGCAGTATTTT
CASSQGAVDTQYF
>TRBJ2-5|TRBV5-1|.|.
TGCGCCAGCAGCTTGGTCTCGGGAGTGGGGGAGACCCAGTACTTC
CASSLVSGVGETQYF
>TRBJ2-6|TRBV6-1|few|.
TGTGCCAGCAGACCGGGGAATGGTGGGGCCAACGTCCTGACTTTC
CASRPGNGGANVLTF
>TRBJ1-5|TRBV6-2/TRBV6-3|.|.
TGTGCCAGCAGACTCAGAGGGTCCCTCATTCGCAATCAGCCCCAGCATTTT
CASRLRGSLIRNQPQHF
>TRBJ2-5|TRBV7-8|.|.
TGTGCCAGCAGCTCCACAGGGACTGGGGGAGAGACCCAGTACTTC
CASSSTGTGGETQYF
>TRBJ1-4|TRBV4-3|.|.
TGCGCCAGCAGCCAAGATGGACGGAAAAAACTGTTTTTT
CASSQDGRKKLFF
>TRBJ1-1|TRBV14|.|.
TGTGCCAGCAGCCAAGATCCGACCTTAGGACGGTCGAACACTGAAGCTTTCTTT
CASSQDPTLGRSNTEAFF
>TRBJ2-2|TRBV4-3|.|.
TGCGCCAGCAGCCAAGATTTCGTGAGAGCGAACACCGGGGAGCTGTTTTTT
CASSQDFVRANTGELFF
>TRBJ1-1|TRBV23-1|.|.
TGCGCCAGCAGTCAATCGGCGGCAGAGCTGAACACTGAAGCTTTCTTT
CASSQSAAELNTEAFF
>TRBJ1-6|TRBV3-1|.|.
TGTGCCAGCAGCCAAGGACCAAATTCACCCCTCCACTTT
CASSQGPNSPLHF